The 24 T cell receptor beta chains given below trace back to one sample, sequenced in a study of graft-versus-host responses after intestinal transplantation. Assay used: immunoSEQ multiplex PCR; TCRdb lists only in-frame clones, some missing. The table records some 13,000 clones, just under 85% of them present only once. The sequencing used PBMCs, collected after intestinal transplantation. The receptors were sampled from a human patient who received an intestinal transplant, so some T cells may come from the graft donor.

The genes are TRBV5-1 and TRBJ2-1, with TRBD2 matching over 11 bases. The germline CDR1 and CDR2 sequences are SGHRS and YFSETQ. The CDR3 sequence is 16 residues long. J gave up 4 bases and V 4 bases, and 7 bases lay outside the gene matches. The CDR3 DNA follows: TGCGCCAGCAGCCCAGCCGGGACTAGCGGTTACAATGAGCAGTTCTTC. Translation gives CASSPAGTSGYNEQFF.

J is TRBJ2-1 and V is TRBV13; the D gene is possibly TRBD2 (6 bases). The CDR3 spans 16 residues. The germline V gene has CDR1 PRHDT and CDR2 FYEKMQ (reference sequence). V gave up 3 bases and J gave up 2 bases, with 14 bases separating them. CDR3 in amino acids: CASSLKGLNTYNEQFF. CDR3 in DNA: TGTGCCAGCAGCTTGAAGGGACTTAACACCTACAATGAGCAGTTCTTC.

This clone was detected only a few times. The DNA of the CDR3 is TGCAGCGCCCGAATCGGATTCAGGGAGACCCAGTACTTC. As protein: CSARIGFRETQYF. The chain couples TRBV29-1 to TRBJ2-5, with D uncertain. The V and J ends lost 7 bases and 5 bases respectively, with 17 bases between them. The CDR3 length is 13 residues. Germline V lookup: CDR1 SQVTM, CDR2 ANQGSEA. Drawing the rest from reference TRBV29-1 and TRBJ2-5, the complete variable domain is SAVISQKPSRDICQRGTSLTIQCQVDSQVTMMFWYRQQPGQSLTLIATANQGSEATYESGFVIDKFPISRPNLTFSTLTVSNMSPEDSSIYLCSARIGFRETQYFGPGTRLLVL.

V and J are TRBV5-3 and TRBJ2-2, with 14 nucleotides matching TRBD2. TRBV5-3 is given ORF status, its function remaining uncertain. The J segment lost 1 base and the V segment lost 6 bases, leaving 8 bases of the junction unmatched. This CDR3 has 18 amino acids. CDR3 DNA sequence: TGTGCCAGAATCAAGGGGACTAGCGGGAGTGGGAACACCGGGGAGCTGTTTTTT. Its translation is CARIKGTSGSGNTGELFF.

The chain carries TRBV6-1 and TRBJ1-1; D possibly corresponds to TRBD1 (5 bases). Per the germline V gene, CDR1 is MNHNS and CDR2 is SASEGT. This CDR3 has 11 residues. V was pared by 11 bases and J by 3 bases, with 10 bases between. CDR3 residues: CALRVDTEAFF. CDR3 DNA: TGTGCCCTCAGGGTCGACACTGAAGCTTTCTTT.

The V and J genes are TRBV5-1 and TRBJ2-1; TRBD2 is a possible D gene (6 bases). The CDR3 is made up of 15 amino acids. Trimming pared 0 bases from V and 2 bases from J, leaving 9 bases between. Per the germline V gene, CDR1 is SGHRS and CDR2 is YFSETQ. CDR3 protein: CASSLVAEAYNEQFF. The DNA of the CDR3 is TGCGCCAGCAGCTTGGTAGCGGAGGCCTACAATGAGCAGTTCTTC.

CDR3 sequence: CASSVDGEGYEQYF. The CDR3 DNA sequence: TGTGCCAGCAGCGTTGACGGAGAGGGATACGAGCAGTACTTC. The chain recombines TRBV9 with TRBJ2-7, with D possibly being TRBD2 (5 bases). V was clipped by 2 bases and J by 4 bases, with 13 bases between them. The CDR3 covers 14 residues. The V gene's germline CDR1 is SGDLS and CDR2 YYNGEE.

The J gene is TRBJ2-5, the V gene TRBV6-5; D is possibly TRBD1 or TRBD2 (5 bases each). The CDR3 contains 14 residues. Looked up from germline, CDR1 is MNHEY and CDR2 is SVGAGI. V lost 6 bases and J lost 5, with 16 bases in between. CDR3 region: CASRRDGGRETQYF. The CDR3 nucleotides are TGTGCCAGCAGACGGGACGGAGGTAGGGAGACCCAGTACTTC.

This chain joins TRBV18 and TRBJ2-1, with D tentatively TRBD2 (6 bases). CDR1 is KGHSH and CDR2 is LQKENI in the germline V gene. The CDR3 has 13 residues. The V end lost 6 bases, the J end lost 5 bases, and 11 bases lay between the germline ends. The chain's CDR3 is CASSAGTDNEQFF. The CDR3 DNA reads as TGTGCCAGCTCGGCCGGGACTGACAATGAGCAGTTCTTC.

This chain uses TRBV19 with TRBJ1-1; D remains unclear. The CDR3 covers 13 residues. Trimming removed 5 bases from V and 4 bases from J, with 11 bases in between. Germline V gene sequence: CDR1 LNHDA, CDR2 SQIVND (reference sequence). The CDR3 is CASSADRTTEAFF. In nucleotides, the CDR3 is TGTGCCAGTAGTGCAGATAGGACCACTGAAGCTTTCTTT.

This chain links TRBV28 with TRBJ2-3; 12 bases agree with TRBD2. Germline V gives CDR1 MDHEN, CDR2 SYDVKM. V was clipped by 4 bases and J by 5 bases; unmatched bases: 7. The length of the CDR3 is 16 residues. The CDR3 protein is CASSSSGRAKIDTQYF. The CDR3 region has the DNA TGTGCCAGCAGTTCTAGCGGGAGGGCAAAAATAGATACGCAGTATTTT.

This clone came up a few times. This sequence joins TRBV7-9 and TRBJ1-3, with 8 bases matching TRBD1. Germline values: CDR1 SEHNR, CDR2 FQNEAQ (reference sequence). V lost 6 bases, J lost 4 bases, and 8 bases stayed unmatched. The CDR3 spans 15 residues. The CDR3: CASSKGQGSGNTIYF. Here the CDR3 DNA reads TGTGCCAGCAGTAAAGGACAGGGATCGGGAAACACCATATATTTT.

The CDR3 DNA reads as TGTGCCAGCAGTTATTCCACTGAAGCTTTCTTT. Amino acid sequence: CASSYSTEAFF. The chain recombines TRBV28 with TRBJ1-1; no clear D gene. The CDR3 totals 11 residues. Trimming cost V 4 bases and J 4 bases, with 4 bases left between them. CDR1 and CDR2 (germline): MDHEN, SYDVKM.

This chain connects TRBV5-1 to TRBJ2-1; D perhaps matches TRBD2 (6 bases). The germline V gene encodes CDR1 SGHRS and CDR2 YFSETQ. This CDR3 comprises 14 residues. V was shortened by 3 bases and J by 7 bases, with 14 bases between the two germline ends. The CDR3 here is CASSSEGRRNEQFF. DNA of the CDR3: TGCGCCAGCAGCTCAGAGGGGAGGAGGAATGAGCAGTTCTTC.

The chain has TRBV5-1 and TRBJ2-2, with D possibly being TRBD2 (5 bases). Germline-derived CDR1 and CDR2 are SGHRS and YFSETQ. Trimming cost V 2 bases and J 5 bases, with 7 bases left between them. The CDR3 length is 13 residues. The CDR3 sequence: CASSLPGTGELFF. The CDR3 coding sequence is TGCGCCAGCAGCTTACCGGGGACCGGGGAGCTGTTTTTT.

CDR3 loop: CASSSTETGELFF. Here the CDR3 DNA reads TGCGCCAGCAGTTCGACTGAAACCGGGGAGCTGTTTTTT. This chain connects TRBV5-1 to TRBJ2-2; D not resolved. The CDR3 has 13 residues. V was clipped by 5 bases and J by 5 bases, with 10 bases between them. The germline gives CDR1 SGHRS, CDR2 YFSETQ.

This sequence joins TRBV6-5 and TRBJ2-7; D perhaps matches TRBD1 (6 bases). There are 15 residues in the CDR3. Trimming cost V 6 bases and J 7 bases, with 22 bases left between them. Germline CDR1 reads MNHEY; CDR2 reads SVGAGI. CDR3 protein: CASSRDDRTLGEQYF. The CDR3 region has the DNA TGTGCCAGCAGCAGAGACGACAGGACTTTGGGGGAGCAGTACTTC.

The V gene is TRBV25-1, the J gene TRBJ2-3; D gene uncertain. Per the germline V gene, CDR1 is MGHDK and CDR2 is SYGVNS. V lost 1 base and J 5 bases, leaving 7 bases between the germline ends. The CDR3 runs 13 residues. CDR3 nucleotide sequence: TGTGCCAGCAGTGAATGGGTGGGAGATACGCAGTATTTT. Its protein product is CASSEWVGDTQYF.

This CDR3 is CASSFGPSYEQYF. CDR3 nucleotides: TGTGCCAGCAGTTTCGGGCCCTCCTACGAGCAGTACTTC. This chain joins TRBV27 and TRBJ2-7; D is undetermined. CDR1 is MNHEY and CDR2 is SMNVEV in the germline V gene (reference sequence). This CDR3 contains 13 residues. Trimming took off 3 bases at V and 0 bases at J, with 6 bases between the two ends.

This clone has a handful of counts. This chain links TRBV19 with TRBJ2-5; D remains ambiguous. Trimming took off 3 bases at V and 3 bases at J, with 2 bases between the two ends. The CDR3 sequence is 11 residues long. Germline-derived CDR1 and CDR2 are LNHDA and SQIVND (reference sequence). The CDR3 spells CASSMEETQYF. For the CDR3, the DNA is TGTGCCAGTAGTATGGAAGAGACCCAGTACTTC. Based on the CDR3 plus reference TRBV19 and TRBJ2-5, the full variable domain is DGGITQSPKYLFRKEGQNVTLSCEQNLNHDAMYWYRQDPGQGLRLIYYSQIVNDFQKGDIAEGYSVSREKKESFPLTVTSAQKNPTAFYLCASSMEETQYFGPGTRLLVL.

This clone was seen a handful of times. The rearrangement uses TRBV6-1 and TRBJ1-5; tentatively, D is TRBD1 (5 bases). CDR1 MNHNS and CDR2 SASEGT come from the germline V gene. With 3 bases removed from V and 6 bases from J, the gap between germline ends came to 21 bases. The CDR3 covers 17 residues. The CDR3: CASSDLLKGRFGQPQHF. In nucleotides, the CDR3 is TGTGCCAGCAGTGACTTGTTGAAGGGGCGGTTCGGTCAGCCCCAGCATTTT.

The V call is TRBV14, the J call TRBJ1-1, with D possibly matching TRBD1 (5 bases). Germline V gives CDR1 SGHDN, CDR2 FVKESK. The CDR3 is made up of 13 amino acids. Trimming took off 3 bases at V and 6 bases at J, with 11 bases between the two ends. The CDR3 coding sequence is TGTGCCAGCAGCCATGGGGGGGGTGCTGAAGCTTTCTTT. Translated, it gives CASSHGGGAEAFF.

This chain uses TRBV4-2 with TRBJ2-5; 10 bases map to TRBD1. Germline assignment: CDR1 LGHNA and CDR2 YNFKEQ. The CDR3 totals 15 residues. The junction had 4 bases not matched to a gene; V was cut back by 2 bases and J by 4 bases. The CDR3 DNA sequence: TGTGCCAGCAGCCAAATGAGGGACAGGGGAGAGACCCAGTACTTC. This gives the protein CASSQMRDRGETQYF.

This clone was recorded only once. This rearrangement joins TRBV10-1 to TRBJ2-3; D is possibly TRBD1 or TRBD2 (6 bases each). The CDR3 extends over 14 amino acids. Germline V gene data show CDR1 as WNHNN and CDR2 as SYGVQD (reference sequence). V lost 8 bases and J lost 1, with 13 bases in between. Here the CDR3 reads CASGSRGRTDTQYF. The CDR3 DNA reads as TGCGCCAGCGGTAGTCGGGGGCGCACAGATACGCAGTATTTT.